The 4 T cell receptor beta chains in this list originate from one sample, sequenced in a study of OX40 agonist ivuxolimab in advanced cancers. Profiled with immunoSEQ multiplex PCR; TCRdb holds only in-frame clones, not every one. The repertoire holds over 40,000 clones, 70% to 90% seen once, with roughly 3.6% in the top ten. Here the sequenced sample was CD4+ or CD8+ T cells sorted from blood, taken in a trial of the OX40 agonist ivuxolimab. The receptor source for this set is an adult with an advanced solid tumor such as melanoma, head and neck, liver or kidney cancer.

J is TRBJ2-5 and V is TRBV6-1, with 9 bases that match TRBD1. Germline V gene sequence: CDR1 MNHNS, CDR2 SASEGT. Trimming at V came to 6 bases and at J to 4 bases, leaving 9 bases not matched to a gene. The CDR3 is 15 residues long. The CDR3 bases are TGTGCCAGCAGGGAACAGGGGGCGAACCTAGAGACCCAGTACTTC. It yields the protein CASREQGANLETQYF.

This rearrangement joins TRBV11-3 to TRBJ2-7, with D tentatively TRBD1 or TRBD2 (5 bases each). Trimming took 6 bases from V and 6 from J, leaving 18 bases between them. The CDR3 totals 14 residues. CDR1 is SGHNT, CDR2 YENEEA, per germline. CDR3 residues: CASSRLGDEGEQYF. The DNA for the CDR3 is TGTGCCAGCAGTCGGCTAGGGGATGAGGGCGAGCAGTACTTC.

The J gene is TRBJ1-3, the V gene TRBV11-2, with 12 bases identical to TRBD1. The CDR3 totals 16 residues. J was trimmed by 4 bases and V by 5 bases; bases with no gene match: 6. Germline V gives CDR1 SGHAT, CDR2 FQNNGV. The CDR3 is CASSQGQGAQGNTIYF. The CDR3 DNA reads TGTGCCAGCAGCCAGGGACAGGGGGCGCAGGGAAACACCATATATTTT.

This chain uses TRBV20-1 with TRBJ2-7; tentative D call: TRBD1 (5 bases). The CDR3 spans 11 residues. CDR1 and CDR2 from the germline V gene are DFQATT and SNEGSKA (reference sequence). The V end was cut by 5 bases, the J end by 4 bases, with 9 bases between. CDR3 in amino acids: CSAPRQYEQYF. The DNA for the CDR3 is TGCAGTGCTCCCCGACAGTACGAGCAGTACTTC.